This T cell receptor (beta chain) was identified during a study of blood T cell repertoires in COVID-19. Background on the study: Whether acute or convalescent, the COVID-19 samples came from the United States, Italy and Spain. T cells, B-cell-depleted T cells, or PBMCs provided the cDNA or gDNA that served as material.

Per the germline V gene, CDR1 is PRHDT and CDR2 is FYEKMQ (reference sequence). The V end lost 5 bases, the J end lost 2 bases, and 12 bases lay between the germline ends. There are 14 residues in the CDR3. Original processing notes: Amplifying reference gene primers gave estimates of nucleated cell counts. Here immunoSEQ multiplex PCR was the method, and the copy in TCRdb shows in-frame clones only, minus some. V and J calls and clone size follow that table, whereas D and trimming were derived from the DNA. The data show about 180,000 clones, roughly 90% seen once. The sequenced sample was peripheral blood. This chain joins TRBV13 and TRBJ1-2; tentative D call: TRBD1 (5 bases). This receptor was taken from a man between 65 and 85 years old with active or convalescent COVID-19. The CDR3 spells CASSPRAKNYGYTF. In DNA form, the CDR3 reads TGTGCCAGCAGCCCCAGGGCCAAGAACTATGGCTACACCTTC. Using reference TRBV13 and TRBJ1-2 for the parts outside the CDR3, the full variable domain is AAGVIQSPRHLIKEKRETATLKCYPIPRHDTVYWYQQGPGQDPQFLISFYEKMQSDKGSIPDRFSAQQFSDYHSELNMSSLELGDSALYFCASSPRAKNYGYTFGSGTRLTVV.